This T cell receptor (beta chain) was obtained from a study of shared clonotypes between healthy human individuals. Points from the study as a whole: All-four-donor shared clonotypes had higher generation probabilities than non-shared clonotypes did.

Healthy HIV-negative adults with no recent acute infections or vaccinations were recruited as donors. The investigators split CD4+ cells into a CD45RA+ naive subset and a CD45RA-negative memory subset. Generated by immunoSEQ multiplex PCR, the TCRdb table keeps only in-frame clones and is missing some. Found here are about 1.1 million clones, roughly 80% of them singletons; the top ten hold 0.89%. In the case of this clone: As yet, its antigen is unknown.

What was sequenced was memory CD4+ T cells from PBMCs. Subset noted: CD45RA-negative fraction. The source is a man between 18 and 29 years old in good health. Some clones in this sample may be carry-over from other donors' samples.

The CDR3 sequence is CASRGQGGPYEQYF. CDR3 nucleotides: TGTGCCAGCAGGGGACAGGGTGGGCCCTACGAGCAGTACTTC. The gene calls are TRBV6-5 and TRBJ2-7; 9 nucleotides match TRBD1. After removal of 6 bases from V and 2 bases from J, the junction contained 5 bases not matched to a gene. This CDR3 has 14 residues. Germline lookup yields CDR1 MNHEY and CDR2 SVGAGI.